This T cell receptor (beta chain) was profiled in a study of cytomegalovirus exposure and HLA in healthy donors. Germline CDR1 MDHEN, CDR2 SYDVKM. The CDR3 is made up of 15 amino acids. V lost 5 bases, J lost 3 bases, and 6 bases stayed unmatched. The PCR made use of 60 Vbeta and 13 Jbeta primers. Measured with immunoSEQ multiplex PCR; TCRdb has only the in-frame clones, and not every one. The table records about 120,000 clones, 75% to 90% of them present only once. The sample was PBMCs. This chain uses TRBV28 with TRBJ1-2; 10 bases align to TRBD1. The TCR sequence derives from a man younger than 40 in good health and CMV-seronegative. The CDR3 here is CASSARQGADYGYTF. CDR3 nucleotide sequence: TGTGCCAGCAGTGCCAGACAGGGGGCAGACTATGGCTACACCTTC.